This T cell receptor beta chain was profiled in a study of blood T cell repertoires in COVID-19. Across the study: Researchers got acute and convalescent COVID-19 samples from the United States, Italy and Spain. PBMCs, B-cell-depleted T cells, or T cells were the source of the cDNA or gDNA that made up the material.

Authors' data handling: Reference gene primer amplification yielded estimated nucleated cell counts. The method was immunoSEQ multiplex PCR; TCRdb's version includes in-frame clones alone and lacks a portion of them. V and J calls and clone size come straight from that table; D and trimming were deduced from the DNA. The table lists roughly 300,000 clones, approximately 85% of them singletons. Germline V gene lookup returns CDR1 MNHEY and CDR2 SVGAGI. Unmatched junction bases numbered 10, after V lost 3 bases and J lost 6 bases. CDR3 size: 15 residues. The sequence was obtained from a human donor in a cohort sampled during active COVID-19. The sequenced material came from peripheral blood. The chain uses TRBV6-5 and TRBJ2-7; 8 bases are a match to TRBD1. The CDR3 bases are TGTGCCAGCAGTTATTACAGGGGGGTAGGGGGCGAGCAGTACTTC. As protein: CASSYYRGVGGEQYF.